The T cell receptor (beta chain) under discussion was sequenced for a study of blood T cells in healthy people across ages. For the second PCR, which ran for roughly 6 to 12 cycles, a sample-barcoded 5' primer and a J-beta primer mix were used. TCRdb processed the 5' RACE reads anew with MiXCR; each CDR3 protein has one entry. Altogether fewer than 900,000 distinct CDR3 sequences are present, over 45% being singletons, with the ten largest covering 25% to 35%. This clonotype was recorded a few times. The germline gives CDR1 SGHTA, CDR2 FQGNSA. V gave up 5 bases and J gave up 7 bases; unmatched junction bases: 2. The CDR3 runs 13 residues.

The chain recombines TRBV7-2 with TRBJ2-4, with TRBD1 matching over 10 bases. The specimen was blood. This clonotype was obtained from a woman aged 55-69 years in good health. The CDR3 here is CASSPGQGNIQYF. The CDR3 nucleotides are TGTGCCAGCAGCCCGGGACAGGGGAACATTCAGTACTTC.